One sample yielded the 12 T cell receptor beta chains listed below, sequenced in a study of cytomegalovirus exposure and HLA in healthy donors. Primers for the PCR totalled 60 Vbeta and 13 Jbeta. Generated by immunoSEQ multiplex PCR, the TCRdb table keeps only in-frame clones and is missing some. This sample carries about 160,000 clones, approximately 81% of them seen once, and the ten largest clones take 1.9%. Sequenced: PBMCs. These receptors originate from a man younger than 30 in good health and CMV-seronegative.

This clone was picked up a small number of times. This chain connects TRBV20-1 to TRBJ2-1; D is uncertain. Germline values: CDR1 DFQATT, CDR2 SNEGSKA (reference sequence). CDR3 length: 10 residues. The V and J ends lost 0 bases and 10 bases respectively, with 4 bases between them. The CDR3 sequence: CSARDPEQFF. CDR3 sequence (DNA): TGCAGTGCTAGAGATCCGGAGCAGTTCTTC.

This sequence joins TRBV2 and TRBJ1-5; 8 bases are shared with TRBD1. Looked up from germline, CDR1 is SNHLY and CDR2 is FYNNEI. Trimming removed 5 bases from V and 7 bases from J; junction bases left unmatched: 7. This CDR3 has 14 residues. This chain's CDR3 is CASSYRGGGQPQHF. The DNA of the CDR3 is TGTGCCAGCAGTTACAGGGGGGGCGGGCAGCCCCAGCATTTT. Using reference TRBV2 and TRBJ1-5 for the parts outside the CDR3, the full variable domain is EPEVTQTPSHQVTQMGQEVILRCVPISNHLYFYWYRQILGQKVEFLVSFYNNEISEKSEIFDDQFSVERPDGSNFTLKIRSTKLEDSAMYFCASSYRGGGQPQHFGDGTRLSIL.

The chain couples TRBV2 to TRBJ2-3; perhaps TRBD1 as D (5 bases). CDR3 length: 17 amino acids. Germline V gene data show CDR1 as SNHLY and CDR2 as FYNNEI. Trimming took 2 bases from V and 2 from J, leaving 17 bases between them. The CDR3 region is CASSEFLTMDTTDTQYF. CDR3 sequence (DNA): TGTGCCAGCAGTGAATTTTTGACAATGGACACCACAGATACGCAGTATTTT.

J is TRBJ2-3 and V is TRBV7-2; 7 bases are a match to TRBD1. V shed 5 bases and J 0 bases; nucleotides not matched to a gene: 8. This CDR3 contains 16 residues. CDR1 and CDR2 from the germline V gene are SGHTA and FQGNSA. CDR3 sequence reads: CASSGRGRTSTDTQYF. DNA for the CDR3: TGTGCCAGCAGCGGAAGGGGGCGAACTAGCACAGATACGCAGTATTTT.

A single count supports this clone. Germline and junction disagree at one end, which may indicate a read error. The genes are TRBV7-9 and TRBJ1-1, with D perhaps TRBD1 (6 bases). Germline-derived CDR1 and CDR2 are SEHNR and FQNEAQ (reference sequence). The CDR3 has 13 residues. The CDR3 here is CSSSGQLNTEAFF. CDR3 nucleotides: TGTTCCAGCAGCGGACAGCTGAACACTGAAGCTTTCTTT.

This clone has a handful of counts. The gene calls are TRBV5-1 and TRBJ2-7, with 10 bases that match TRBD1. After removal of 4 bases from V and 3 bases from J, the junction contained 7 bases not matched to a gene. Germline-derived CDR1 and CDR2 are SGHRS and YFSETQ. The CDR3 extends over 15 amino acids. The CDR3 sequence: CASSKGTGVHYEQYF. CDR3 coding DNA: TGCGCCAGCAGCAAGGGGACAGGGGTCCACTACGAGCAGTACTTC.

The chain has TRBV28 and TRBJ2-5; 12 nucleotides match TRBD2. CDR1 and CDR2 from the germline V gene are MDHEN and SYDVKM. CDR3 length: 15 amino acids. J was trimmed by 11 bases and V by 4 bases; bases with no gene match: 11. CDR3 protein: CASSSTSGRLREQYF. CDR3 nucleotide sequence: TGTGCCAGCAGTTCCACTAGCGGGAGGCTTAGGGAGCAGTACTTC.

This clone was seen only once. The chain uses TRBV5-1 and TRBJ2-1, with TRBD1 matching over 8 bases. CDR1 SGHRS and CDR2 YFSETQ come from the germline V gene. Losses at the gene ends were 3 bases for V and 4 bases for J; bases not matched to a gene: 6. This CDR3 is built from 15 residues. CDR3 DNA sequence: TGCGCCAGCAGCTCTCAGGGGGCCGGTTACAATGAGCAGTTCTTC. It is translated as CASSSQGAGYNEQFF.

The chain has TRBV10-3 and TRBJ1-1, with 8 bases aligning to TRBD1. This CDR3 contains 15 residues. Unmatched junction bases numbered 3, after V lost 2 bases and J lost 1 base. The germline V gene encodes CDR1 ENHRY and CDR2 SYGVKD. In nucleotides, the CDR3 is TGTGCCATCAGTGAGGGGACAGGACGGAACACTGAAGCTTTCTTT. This sequence encodes CAISEGTGRNTEAFF.

The gene calls are TRBV4-1 and TRBJ2-3; maybe TRBD2 (6 bases). V gave up 2 bases and J gave up 1 base, with 13 bases separating them. Germline V gene lookup returns CDR1 MGHRA and CDR2 YSYEKL. The CDR3 sequence is 16 residues long. This chain's CDR3 is CASSQRLGKGTDTQYF. For the CDR3, the DNA is TGCGCCAGCAGCCAAAGACTAGGGAAAGGCACAGATACGCAGTATTTT.

This clone was observed a single time. V usage is TRBV28 and J usage is TRBJ2-3, with 16 bases identical to TRBD2. Germline CDR1 and CDR2: MDHEN and SYDVKM. The junction had 8 bases not matched to a gene; V was cut back by 11 bases and J by 0 bases. The length of the CDR3 is 17 residues. The CDR3 here is CAHSGLAGGLSTDTQYF. The CDR3 DNA reads as TGTGCCCACTCGGGACTAGCGGGAGGGCTAAGCACAGATACGCAGTATTTT.

The CDR3 loop reads CASSLATGGPVDEQFF. The CDR3 nucleotides read TGCGCCAGCAGCTTGGCCACGGGGGGGCCAGTTGATGAGCAGTTCTTC. This chain links TRBV5-1 with TRBJ2-1; 8 bases match TRBD2. Per the germline V gene, CDR1 is SGHRS and CDR2 is YFSETQ. The CDR3 has 16 residues. V trimming: 0 bases; J trimming: 8 bases; junction bases outside the gene matches: 10.